This record concerns one T cell receptor beta chain sequence. This record belongs to a study of blood T cell repertoires in COVID-19. Assay used: immunoSEQ multiplex PCR; TCRdb lists only in-frame clones, some missing. The sample holds 55,000 to 75,000 clones, roughly 83% seen once. The CDR3 loop spans 14 amino acids. V dropped 3 bases and J dropped 2 bases, with 12 bases sitting between them. Germline CDR1 and CDR2: SQVTM and ANQGSEA. The V and J genes are TRBV29-1 and TRBJ2-3, with D possibly TRBD2 on 5 matching bases. The origin of this receptor is a man in his fifties or sixties with COVID-19, enrolled during active disease. Source material: peripheral blood. The CDR3 region is CSVDGVSSTDTQYF. As DNA, the CDR3 is TGCAGCGTTGACGGGGTTTCCTCCACAGATACGCAGTATTTT.